The 30 T cell receptor beta chains below were found in one sample sequenced in a study of post-analysis software for immune sequencing data. Study outcomes and limitations: Patients carried 4 or 5 TRBV segments more frequently than controls did, and TRBV5-6, TRBV5-1 and TRBV20-1 were among them.

Unique molecular identifiers were built into the TCR beta cDNA libraries. TCRdb passed the PCR reads through MiXCR, listing each CDR3 protein once. The table includes about 460,000 distinct CDR3 sequences, roughly 46% detected once. The antigens for these receptors are not known. Sequencing was carried out using blood. The receptors were sampled from a girl aged 5-17 years with multiple sclerosis.

As to this clonotype: At one end, the junction sequence differs from germline, possibly due to a read error. The DNA of the CDR3 is TGTGCCGGCAGTAGGCTACTACACCTCTACGAGCAGTACTTC. It codes for CAGSRLLHLYEQYF. This chain links TRBV6-1 with TRBJ2-7; no definite D call. The CDR3 runs to 14 residues. The V gene's germline CDR1 is MNHNS and CDR2 SASEGT.

The chain combines TRBV7-9 with TRBJ1-5; 7 bases map to TRBD1. V shed 5 bases and J 6 bases; nucleotides not matched to a gene: 19. CDR3 length equals 18 residues. The V gene's germline CDR1 is SEHNR and CDR2 FQNEAQ (reference sequence). The CDR3 nucleotides are TGTGCCAGCAGCCTAGACAATCGACAGGGCGATTTAGGTCAGCCCCAGCATTTT. Translating gives CASSLDNRQGDLGQPQHF. The variable domain in full, completed from reference TRBV7-9 and TRBJ1-5, reads DTGVSQNPRHKITKRGQNVTFRCDPISEHNRLYWYRQTLGQGPEFLTYFQNEAQLEKSRLLSDRFSAERPKGSFSTLEIQRTEQGDSAMYLCASSLDNRQGDLGQPQHFGDGTRLSIL.

This sequence joins TRBV4-2 and TRBJ2-1, with TRBD2 identical over 8 bases. Germline V gene data show CDR1 as LGHNA and CDR2 as YNFKEQ. The CDR3 sequence is 15 residues long. V lost 0 bases, J lost 9 bases, and 7 bases stayed unmatched. The CDR3 protein is CASSQEGTSPFEQFF. CDR3 DNA sequence: TGTGCCAGCAGCCAAGAGGGGACTAGTCCTTTTGAGCAGTTCTTC.

This CDR3 is CASSLAGLAGGTYNEQFF. Here the CDR3 DNA reads TGCGCCAGCAGCTTGGCCGGATTAGCGGGAGGCACCTACAATGAGCAGTTCTTC. The V call is TRBV5-1, the J call TRBJ2-1, with 10 bases fitting TRBD2. The CDR3 sequence is 18 residues long. J lost 2 bases, V lost 0 bases, and 8 bases had no gene match. In germline, CDR1 is SGHRS, CDR2 YFSETQ.

The rearrangement joins TRBV7-9 to TRBJ2-7; 11 nucleotides line up with TRBD2. Germline lookup yields CDR1 SEHNR and CDR2 FQNEAQ (reference sequence). The CDR3 length is 15 residues. The trim removed 7 bases at V and 0 bases at J, leaving 5 bases unmatched. DNA for the CDR3: TGTGCCAGCAACCGTAGCGGGAGGGTCTCCTACGAGCAGTACTTC. Amino acids: CASNRSGRVSYEQYF.

The chain combines TRBV5-1 with TRBJ2-4; 10 bases map to TRBD1. CDR1 is SGHRS and CDR2 is YFSETQ in the germline V gene. This CDR3 comprises 12 residues. The trim removed 7 bases at V and 5 bases at J, leaving 0 bases unmatched. The CDR3 reads CASGTGENIQYF. The CDR3, as DNA: TGCGCCAGCGGGACAGGGGAAAACATTCAGTACTTC.

The CDR3: CAGGDGGTGEQYF. Here the CDR3 DNA reads TGCGCCGGCGGCGATGGGGGAACCGGTGAGCAGTACTTC. V and J are TRBV4-1 and TRBJ2-7; the D gene could be TRBD1 or TRBD2 (5 bases each). This CDR3 has 13 amino acids. Germline values: CDR1 MGHRA, CDR2 YSYEKL. V gave up 11 bases and J gave up 7 bases, with 21 bases separating them.

There are a few counts of this clonotype. The rearrangement uses TRBV29-1 and TRBJ2-1; no reliable D call. This CDR3 is built from 12 residues. V shed 4 bases and J shed 6 bases, with 10 bases lying between them. Germline-derived CDR1 and CDR2 are SQVTM and ANQGSEA. CDR3 sequence (DNA): TGCAGCGTTGGGCTTCGGGCCAATGAGCAGTTCTTC. Its translation: CSVGLRANEQFF.

V and J are TRBV20-1 and TRBJ2-7; D perhaps matches TRBD2 (7 bases). The ends were cut back, 3 bases at V and 2 bases at J, with 17 bases in the middle. In germline, CDR1 is DFQATT, CDR2 SNEGSKA (reference sequence). The CDR3 spans 15 residues. The CDR3 loop is CSARRGSGTTYEQYF. CDR3 nucleotides: TGCAGTGCTAGGCGCGGGAGCGGGACAACCTACGAGCAGTACTTC.

This chain links TRBV27 with TRBJ1-5, with 9 nucleotides matching TRBD1. With 6 bases clipped from V and 6 bases from J, the junction kept 9 bases outside the gene matches. The CDR3 length is 15 residues. Germline V CDR1 and CDR2: MNHEY, SMNVEV (reference sequence). The CDR3 DNA reads as TGTGCCAGCAGGAGTACAGGGGGCGATGGTCAGCCCCAGCATTTT. Amino acid sequence: CASRSTGGDGQPQHF.

The chain employs TRBV5-1 and TRBJ1-2, with 7 bases matching TRBD1. Losses at the gene ends were 4 bases for V and 6 bases for J; bases not matched to a gene: 3. The CDR3 loop spans 12 amino acids. CDR1 and CDR2 (germline): SGHRS, YFSETQ. The CDR3 loop reads CASSPTGNGYTF. The CDR3 DNA reads as TGCGCCAGCAGCCCGACAGGGAATGGCTACACCTTC. The whole variable domain, remainder taken from reference TRBV5-1 and TRBJ1-2, is KAGVTQTPRYLIKTRGQQVTLSCSPISGHRSVSWYQQTPGQGLQFLFEYFSETQRNKGNFPGRFSGRQFSNSRSEMNVSTLELGDSALYLCASSPTGNGYTFGSGTRLTVV.

The chain combines TRBV2 with TRBJ2-4; perhaps TRBD2 as D (6 bases). V lost 3 bases to trimming and J lost 0 bases, with 24 bases between them. CDR3 length: 20 residues. The germline V gene has CDR1 SNHLY and CDR2 FYNNEI. The CDR3 sequence is CASSELGGDLEGIAKNIQYF. The CDR3 DNA reads TGTGCCAGCAGTGAGCTCGGCGGGGACCTGGAGGGTATAGCCAAAAACATTCAGTACTTC.

J is TRBJ2-7 and V is TRBV20-1; 10 bases agree with TRBD2. The CDR3 totals 12 residues. The V gene end was trimmed by 3 bases and the J gene end by 6 bases; junction bases not matched to a gene: 2. The germline gives CDR1 DFQATT, CDR2 SNEGSKA (reference sequence). The CDR3 protein is CSASLAGVEQYF. The CDR3 DNA sequence: TGCAGTGCTAGCCTAGCGGGAGTCGAGCAGTACTTC.

This clonotype was counted between two and nine times. The chain has TRBV29-1 and TRBJ2-7; no clear D gene. Germline V CDR1 and CDR2: SQVTM, ANQGSEA. Trimming cost V 3 bases and J 1 base, with 10 bases left between them. CDR3 length equals 13 residues. DNA of the CDR3: TGCAGCGTTGATATTACACCTTCCTACGAGCAGTACTTC. This gives the protein CSVDITPSYEQYF.

The chain links TRBV4-2 to TRBJ2-3; 8 bases match TRBD2. The V gene end was trimmed by 2 bases and the J gene end by 8 bases; junction bases not matched to a gene: 21. Germline CDR1 and CDR2: LGHNA and YNFKEQ. This CDR3 is built from 19 residues. CDR3 sequence: CASSQIHGVAGIPLGTQYF. The CDR3 DNA is TGTGCCAGCAGCCAAATCCACGGGGTAGCGGGGATCCCCTTAGGTACGCAGTATTTT.

In nucleotides, the CDR3 is TGCAGCCGCAACCTAGGCTACGAGCAGTACTTC. It translates to CSRNLGYEQYF. The chain employs TRBV20-1 and TRBJ2-7; D call uncertain. Germline CDR1 reads DFQATT; CDR2 reads SNEGSKA (reference sequence). This CDR3 has 11 residues.

This rearrangement joins TRBV20-1 to TRBJ2-1, with 11 bases identical to TRBD2. CDR1 and CDR2 from the germline V gene are DFQATT and SNEGSKA (reference sequence). With 6 bases clipped from V and 5 bases from J, the junction kept 12 bases outside the gene matches. The CDR3 runs 16 residues. The CDR3 reads CSAIISGRAGHNEQFF. The CDR3 nucleotides read TGCAGTGCGATTATTAGCGGGAGGGCCGGGCACAATGAGCAGTTCTTC.

The chain combines TRBV20-1 with TRBJ2-7; unclear D gene. The CDR3 totals 10 residues. CDR1 DFQATT and CDR2 SNEGSKA come from the germline V gene (reference sequence). V was clipped by 8 bases and J by 3 bases, with 8 bases between them. The CDR3 region is CSLGIYEQYF. In DNA, the CDR3 is TGCAGTCTTGGAATCTACGAGCAGTACTTC.

The V gene is TRBV5-1, the J gene TRBJ2-4; 8 bases map to TRBD2. CDR1 is SGHRS and CDR2 is YFSETQ in the germline V gene. This CDR3 spans 13 amino acids. J lost 15 bases, V lost 6 bases, and 14 bases had no gene match. DNA of the CDR3: TGCGCCAGCAAGCAGCGGGAGACGTCTATTGTGTACTTC. Its translation: CASKQRETSIVYF.

The V call is TRBV5-1, the J call TRBJ2-7; 13 bases match TRBD2. The V gene's germline CDR1 is SGHRS and CDR2 YFSETQ. The CDR3 runs to 14 residues. The junction had 4 bases not matched to a gene; V was cut back by 4 bases and J by 6 bases. CDR3: CASSPGLAGIEQYF. The CDR3 DNA sequence: TGCGCCAGCAGCCCGGGACTAGCGGGAATCGAGCAGTACTTC.

This rearrangement joins TRBV12-5 to TRBJ2-3; D call uncertain. V gave up 2 bases and J gave up 5 bases, with 8 bases separating them. Germline loops: CDR1 LGHNT, CDR2 FRNRAP. This CDR3 is 13 amino acids long. The CDR3 bases are TGTGCTAGTGGTTTGACTACGGAAGATACGCAGTATTTT. This gives the protein CASGLTTEDTQYF. The full variable domain, rest sourced from reference TRBV12-5 and TRBJ2-3, is DARVTQTPRHKVTEMGQEVTMRCQPILGHNTVFWYRQTMMQGLELLAYFRNRAPLDDSGMPKDRFSAEMPDATLATLKIQPSEPRDSAVYFCASGLTTEDTQYFGPGTRLTVL.

The chain uses TRBV9 and TRBJ1-2; a weak D match, TRBD1 (6 bases). This CDR3 region has 14 residues. Between the trimmed V and J ends, which lost 4 bases and 3 bases, there was a span of 13 bases. Germline V lookup: CDR1 SGDLS, CDR2 YYNGEE. This CDR3 reads CASSPWGGYYGYTF. The CDR3 bases are TGTGCCAGCAGCCCCTGGGGGGGCTACTATGGCTACACCTTC.

This clonotype has just a few counts. This rearrangement joins TRBV7-3 to TRBJ2-1; possibly TRBD1 or TRBD2 for D (6 bases each). CDR1 is SGHTA and CDR2 is FQGTGA in the germline V gene. This CDR3 spans 16 amino acids. V was trimmed by 0 bases and J by 6 bases, leaving 15 bases between them. The CDR3 loop reads CASSLTRGDKANEQFF. The CDR3 DNA follows: TGTGCCAGCAGCTTAACGAGGGGGGACAAGGCCAATGAGCAGTTCTTC. Combining the CDR3 with reference TRBV7-3 and TRBJ2-1 gives the whole variable domain GAGVSQTPSNKVTEKGKYVELRCDPISGHTALYWYRQSLGQGPEFLIYFQGTGAADDSGLPNDRFFAVRPEGSVSTLKIQRTERGDSAVYLCASSLTRGDKANEQFFGPGTRLTVL.

Concerning this clonotype itself: At one end, the junction sequence differs from germline, possibly due to a read error. The J gene is TRBJ2-3, the V gene TRBV7-7; 7 bases line up with TRBD2. The CDR3 is made up of 17 amino acids. Germline V gene data show CDR1 as SSHAT and CDR2 as FNYEAQ (reference sequence). The DNA for the CDR3 is TGTGCTAGCAGCTTAGGACGGGAGGTCTCCCTCACAGATACGCAGTATTTT. Translating gives CASSLGREVSLTDTQYF.

The chain joins TRBV3-1 to TRBJ2-7; 10 nucleotides align to TRBD2. CDR3 size: 16 residues. The germline V gene has CDR1 LGHDT and CDR2 YNNKEL (reference sequence). Germline trimming cut 4 bases from V and 4 bases from J; bases unmatched to any gene: 10. CDR3 residues: CASSLEPSGSLYEQYF. CDR3 coding DNA: TGTGCCAGCAGCCTTGAACCTAGCGGGAGTCTATACGAGCAGTACTTC.

This rearrangement joins TRBV20-1 to TRBJ1-1, with TRBD1 as a possible D gene (6 bases). The CDR3 totals 11 residues. Looked up from germline, CDR1 is DFQATT and CDR2 is SNEGSKA (reference sequence). V dropped 3 bases and J dropped 11 bases, with 13 bases sitting between them. CDR3 nucleotides: TGCAGTGCTAGTCGGGGGCCGGAGGCTTTCTTT. Its translation is CSASRGPEAFF.

The chain links TRBV5-1 to TRBJ1-4; maybe TRBD1 (6 bases). Germline CDR1 and CDR2: SGHRS and YFSETQ. V was shortened by 3 bases and J by 7 bases, with 13 bases between the two germline ends. The length of the CDR3 is 14 residues. The DNA for the CDR3 is TGCGCCAGCAGCTCTACAGGGTGGGGTGAAAAACTGTTTTTT. Translating it yields CASSSTGWGEKLFF.

The chain joins TRBV7-2 to TRBJ2-1, with no clear D. Germline V gene lookup returns CDR1 SGHTA and CDR2 FQGNSA. Trimming left V 6 bases short and J 4 bases short, with 19 bases between. The CDR3 is 16 residues long. In nucleotides, the CDR3 is TGTGCCAGCAGAAGTCTAGGGCCAACTTTTTACAATGAGCAGTTCTTC. Amino acids: CASRSLGPTFYNEQFF.

In this sample, this clonotype turned up a few times. The rearrangement joins TRBV3-1 to TRBJ2-7, with 9 bases lining up with TRBD1. J gave up 6 bases and V 4 bases, and 22 bases lay outside the gene matches. Germline V lookup: CDR1 LGHDT, CDR2 YNNKEL (reference sequence). This CDR3 is 19 amino acids long. CDR3 loop: CASSRAFPGTGSPLGEQYF. The CDR3 DNA is TGTGCCAGCAGCCGGGCCTTCCCCGGGACAGGGTCCCCACTTGGCGAGCAGTACTTC.

This clonotype occurred a few times. This chain uses TRBV20-1 with TRBJ2-7, with 7 nucleotides matching TRBD2. The germline V gene has CDR1 DFQATT and CDR2 SNEGSKA (reference sequence). CDR3 size: 13 residues. The ends lost 6 bases at V and 4 bases at J; junction bases unmatched: 9. Here the CDR3 reads CSATRTSIYEQYF. In nucleotides, the CDR3 is TGCAGTGCCACTCGGACTAGTATTTACGAGCAGTACTTC.